The rows below give T cell receptor beta chains drawn from one sample of a study of cytomegalovirus exposure and HLA in healthy donors. Only in-frame clones appear in the TCRdb table, and some are missing; sequencing was by immunoSEQ multiplex PCR. Counted here are 95,000 to 100,000 clones, over 60% occurring once; the ten biggest clones make up around 15%. Sequencing was performed on PBMCs. Receptor source: a man in his 60s in good health and CMV-seropositive. Each CDR3 is given with its conserved first and last residue. D genes are given only for firm matches. Size tells how often a clone was seen (once, few, many) or the class of an expanded clone, and some rows leave it out.

J gene: TRBJ2-1; V gene: TRBV5-8; clone size: .; D gene: TRBD2; CDR3 DNA: TGTGCCAGCAGCTTAGCGGGAGGGCAGTTCTTC; CDR3 protein: CASSLAGGQFF
J gene: TRBJ2-3; V gene: TRBV4-2; clone size: .; D gene: TRBD2; CDR3 DNA: TGTGCCAGCAGCCGAGCCGAACTAGCGGGGGGTTTAGATACGCAGTATTTT; CDR3 protein: CASSRAELAGGLDTQYF
J gene: TRBJ2-7; V gene: TRBV27; clone size: .; D gene: TRBD1; CDR3 DNA: TGTGCCAGCAACAGGGGGTTCTCCGGGGAGCAGTACTTC; CDR3 protein: CASNRGFSGEQYF
J gene: TRBJ2-7; V gene: TRBV7-8; clone size: .; D gene: .; CDR3 DNA: TGTGCCAGCAGCCCGCAACCCGACGCGGTCTACGAGCAGTACTTC; CDR3 protein: CASSPQPDAVYEQYF
J gene: TRBJ1-1; V gene: TRBV4-1; clone size: .; D gene: TRBD1; CDR3 DNA: TGCGCCAGCAGCCAAGAAACGGTACAGGGGGCGGGCACTGAAGCTTTCTTT; CDR3 protein: CASSQETVQGAGTEAFF
J gene: TRBJ2-7; V gene: TRBV5-4; clone size: .; D gene: TRBD1; CDR3 DNA: TGTGCCAGCAGCTTTCAGGGGGCCTACGAGCAGTACTTC; CDR3 protein: CASSFQGAYEQYF
J gene: TRBJ1-1; V gene: TRBV5-1; clone size: .; D gene: .; CDR3 DNA: TGCGCCAGCAGACAGGGACGGGTGAACACTGAAGCTTTCTTT; CDR3 protein: CASRQGRVNTEAFF
J gene: TRBJ2-5; V gene: TRBV4-1; clone size: .; D gene: .; CDR3 DNA: TGCGCCAGCAGCCAACCTATGGAGACCCAGTACTTC; CDR3 protein: CASSQPMETQYF
J gene: TRBJ1-4; V gene: TRBV2; clone size: few; D gene: .; CDR3 DNA: TGTGCCAGCAGTGAAGCCGGGAGGAATAATGAAAAACTGTTTTTT; CDR3 protein: CASSEAGRNNEKLFF
J gene: TRBJ2-1; V gene: TRBV6-6; clone size: .; D gene: TRBD2; CDR3 DNA: TGTGCCAGCAGATCGACTAGCGGCCCCTACAATGAGCAGTTCTTC; CDR3 protein: CASRSTSGPYNEQFF
J gene: TRBJ2-2; V gene: TRBV6-1; clone size: .; D gene: .; CDR3 DNA: TGTGCCAGCAGTAGGACAGCACAGGCTTCCGAGCTGTTTTTT; CDR3 protein: CASSRTAQASELFF
J gene: TRBJ2-3; V gene: TRBV7-8; clone size: .; D gene: TRBD2; CDR3 DNA: TGTGCCAGCAGCTTAATCATCGGGCGGGGGGGCCGAAAAGATACGCAGTATTTT; CDR3 protein: CASSLIIGRGGRKDTQYF
J gene: TRBJ2-7; V gene: TRBV11-2; clone size: .; D gene: TRBD1; CDR3 DNA: TGTGCCACCCCCGGGACAGGCTTTTTGGACTTC; CDR3 protein: CATPGTGFLDF
J gene: TRBJ2-2; V gene: TRBV28; clone size: .; D gene: TRBD2; CDR3 DNA: TGTGCCAGCAGTTTACGCCCCGGGAGGGGGTGGCCCGGGGAGCTGTTTTTT; CDR3 protein: CASSLRPGRGWPGELFF
J gene: TRBJ2-6; V gene: TRBV6-5; clone size: .; D gene: .; CDR3 DNA: TGTGCCAGCAGTTCCGACAGGTTGGGGGCCAACGTCCTGACTTTC; CDR3 protein: CASSSDRLGANVLTF
J gene: TRBJ2-7; V gene: TRBV6-5; clone size: .; D gene: TRBD1; CDR3 DNA: TGTGCCAGCAGCAAACAGGGGTCCCCATTCGAGCAGTACTTC; CDR3 protein: CASSKQGSPFEQYF
J gene: TRBJ1-2; V gene: TRBV6-1; clone size: .; D gene: .; CDR3 DNA: TGTGTCTCTCATCGGGGAGGGGATGGCTACACCTTC; CDR3 protein: CVSHRGGDGYTF
J gene: TRBJ2-1; V gene: TRBV18; clone size: .; D gene: .; CDR3 DNA: TGTGCCAGCTCCCCCCGAAGTAGCAGGGCTAACAATGAGCAGTTCTTC; CDR3 protein: CASSPRSSRANNEQFF
J gene: TRBJ2-5; V gene: TRBV19; clone size: .; D gene: .; CDR3 DNA: TGTGCCAGTAGTATGGCCGGGCAAGAGACCCAGTACTTC; CDR3 protein: CASSMAGQETQYF
J gene: TRBJ2-3; V gene: TRBV9; clone size: once; D gene: .; CDR3 DNA: TGTGCCAGCAGCCCTCGTTTGGATACGCAGTATTTT; CDR3 protein: CASSPRLDTQYF
J gene: TRBJ1-3; V gene: TRBV13; clone size: once; D gene: .; CDR3 DNA: TGTGCCAGCAGCGGATGGGACACGAGCTCTGGAAACACCATATATTTT; CDR3 protein: CASSGWDTSSGNTIYF
J gene: TRBJ2-7; V gene: TRBV6-1; clone size: .; D gene: .; CDR3 DNA: TGTGCCAGCAGTGACAGGGGGGTTAGGGGCGAGCAGTACTTC; CDR3 protein: CASSDRGVRGEQYF
J gene: TRBJ2-1; V gene: TRBV18; clone size: .; D gene: TRBD2; CDR3 DNA: TGTGCCAGCTCACCTACTGGGGCGGGGGGTTACTACAATGGGCAGTTCTTC; CDR3 protein: CASSPTGAGGYYNGQFF
J gene: TRBJ2-7; V gene: TRBV5-1; clone size: .; D gene: TRBD1; CDR3 DNA: TGCGCCAGCAGCTTGGTCGGGGTAGGGACAGGGGGCGCAAACTCCTACGAGCAGTACTTC; CDR3 protein: CASSLVGVGTGGANSYEQYF
J gene: TRBJ2-2; V gene: TRBV2; clone size: .; D gene: TRBD2; CDR3 DNA: TGTGCCAGCAGTGACCGGACTAGCGGGGGGGCCGGGGAGCTGTTTTTT; CDR3 protein: CASSDRTSGGAGELFF
J gene: TRBJ2-4; V gene: TRBV5-6; clone size: .; D gene: .; CDR3 DNA: TGTGCCAGCAGCTTAGCCCCTCGGGGTGGAAACATTCAGTACTTC; CDR3 protein: CASSLAPRGGNIQYF
J gene: TRBJ1-5; V gene: TRBV7-9; clone size: few; D gene: .; CDR3 DNA: TGTGCCAGCAGCTTATCAGGGGGCAATCAGCCCCAGCATTTT; CDR3 protein: CASSLSGGNQPQHF
J gene: TRBJ2-2; V gene: TRBV2; clone size: .; D gene: .; CDR3 DNA: TGTGCCAGCAGGCCCCAGTTAACCGGGGAGCTGTTTTTT; CDR3 protein: CASRPQLTGELFF
J gene: TRBJ2-2; V gene: TRBV28; clone size: .; D gene: TRBD1; CDR3 DNA: TGTGCCAGCAGGCGACAGGGGGAAATCGGGGAGCTGTTTTTT; CDR3 protein: CASRRQGEIGELFF
J gene: TRBJ2-7; V gene: TRBV27; clone size: .; D gene: TRBD1; CDR3 DNA: TGTGCCAGCAGTACCAGACAGGGGGCCTACGAGCAGTACTTC; CDR3 protein: CASSTRQGAYEQYF
J gene: TRBJ2-1; V gene: TRBV18; clone size: .; D gene: TRBD2; CDR3 DNA: TGTGCCAGCTCACCACAACTAGCGGGGAACAATGAGCAGTTCTTC; CDR3 protein: CASSPQLAGNNEQFF
J gene: TRBJ2-7; V gene: TRBV2; clone size: .; D gene: .; CDR3 DNA: TGTGCCAGCAGACAAGATTACGAGCAGTACTTC; CDR3 protein: CASRQDYEQYF
J gene: TRBJ1-2; V gene: TRBV7-3; clone size: .; D gene: .; CDR3 DNA: TGTGCCAGCAGTTCCAGGTCTAGCTACACCTTC; CDR3 protein: CASSSRSSYTF
J gene: TRBJ2-7; V gene: TRBV6-5; clone size: .; D gene: .; CDR3 DNA: TGTGCCAGCAGAGCATCCACCCACGAGCAGTACTTC; CDR3 protein: CASRASTHEQYF
J gene: TRBJ2-5; V gene: TRBV2; clone size: .; D gene: TRBD2; CDR3 DNA: TGTGCCAGCAGTAAACCCGGGGGTAGCGGGGGGGCCGAGACCCAGTACTTC; CDR3 protein: CASSKPGGSGGAETQYF
J gene: TRBJ1-2; V gene: TRBV27; clone size: .; D gene: .; CDR3 DNA: TGTGCCAGCAGTTTAAGAGGGTCTAACTATGGCTACACCTTC; CDR3 protein: CASSLRGSNYGYTF
J gene: TRBJ1-4; V gene: TRBV19; clone size: .; D gene: .; CDR3 DNA: TGTGCCAGTAGAAAGGGAGACGCAACTAATGAAAAACTGTTTTTT; CDR3 protein: CASRKGDATNEKLFF
J gene: TRBJ2-7; V gene: TRBV9; clone size: .; D gene: TRBD1; CDR3 DNA: TGTGCCAGCAGCGTGTGGGGGACAGGGGACGAGCAGTACTTC; CDR3 protein: CASSVWGTGDEQYF
J gene: TRBJ1-1; V gene: TRBV7-9; clone size: .; D gene: .; CDR3 DNA: TGTGCCAGCAGCCCGCACAGGGCTGAGGGCACTGAAGCTTTCTTT; CDR3 protein: CASSPHRAEGTEAFF
J gene: TRBJ1-1; V gene: TRBV7-9; clone size: .; D gene: .; CDR3 DNA: TGTGCCAGCAGCTCCTCGAACACTGAAGCTTTCTTT; CDR3 protein: CASSSSNTEAFF
J gene: TRBJ1-2; V gene: TRBV18; clone size: .; D gene: TRBD1; CDR3 DNA: TGTGCCAGCTCATCCGGGACAGGAACCCCATACTATGGCTACACCTTC; CDR3 protein: CASSSGTGTPYYGYTF
J gene: TRBJ2-7; V gene: TRBV11-1; clone size: .; D gene: TRBD2; CDR3 DNA: TGTGCCAGCAGCGCAGGGACTAAGACCTACGAGCAGTACTTC; CDR3 protein: CASSAGTKTYEQYF
J gene: TRBJ1-5; V gene: TRBV6-1; clone size: .; D gene: .; CDR3 DNA: TGTGCCAGCAGCGAGCAGGGGTTTCAGCCCCAGCATTTT; CDR3 protein: CASSEQGFQPQHF
J gene: TRBJ2-7; V gene: TRBV5-6; clone size: .; D gene: .; CDR3 DNA: TGTGCCAGCAGCTTGTGGCCAGGGGCGTACGAGCAGTACTTC; CDR3 protein: CASSLWPGAYEQYF
J gene: TRBJ2-3; V gene: TRBV5-6; clone size: .; D gene: .; CDR3 DNA: TGTGCCAGCAGCTTGGCGCTTGGCCCCGTATGGACAGATACGCAGTATTTT; CDR3 protein: CASSLALGPVWTDTQYF
J gene: TRBJ2-3; V gene: TRBV9; clone size: .; D gene: TRBD1; CDR3 DNA: TGTGCCAGCAGCGTGGGACAGGGTGTTGGAGATACGCAGTATTTT; CDR3 protein: CASSVGQGVGDTQYF
J gene: TRBJ2-7; V gene: TRBV7-2; clone size: .; D gene: .; CDR3 DNA: TGTGCCAGCAGCCTGACCCCCCCTCTGCGGCAGGGACTTTACGAGCAGTACTTC; CDR3 protein: CASSLTPPLRQGLYEQYF
J gene: TRBJ2-7; V gene: TRBV5-1; clone size: .; D gene: TRBD1; CDR3 DNA: TGCGCCAGCAGCTTGGGACAGGGGTCCAGCTCCTACGAGCAGTACTTC; CDR3 protein: CASSLGQGSSSYEQYF
J gene: TRBJ1-2; V gene: TRBV11-2; clone size: .; D gene: .; CDR3 DNA: TGTGCCAGCAGCTCCCCCAGCAGCGCTAACTATGGCTACACCTTC; CDR3 protein: CASSSPSSANYGYTF
J gene: TRBJ2-4; V gene: TRBV29-1; clone size: .; D gene: TRBD1; CDR3 DNA: TGCAGCGTTGAGGGTTCACAGGGGAACATTCAGTACTTC; CDR3 protein: CSVEGSQGNIQYF
J gene: TRBJ2-4; V gene: TRBV9; clone size: .; D gene: TRBD2; CDR3 DNA: TGTGCCAGCAGCGTAGAAGGGGAGGGGGCCAAAAACATTCAGTACTTC; CDR3 protein: CASSVEGEGAKNIQYF